The 10 T cell receptor beta chains reported below all come from one sample, sequenced in a study of T cells in Graves' hyperthyroidism and ophthalmopathy. Amplified TCR beta CDR3 regions derived from RNA transcripts. A first-round RT-PCR of the TCR CDR3 used the HTBI primer set. Each CDR3 protein is one row after TCRdb ran MiXCR on the multiplex PCR reads. This table holds a few hundred thousand distinct CDR3 sequences, about 19% found once. Input material: blood. These receptors originate from a man aged 50-60 years with Graves' ophthalmopathy.

Ten or more counts support this clonotype. The chain couples TRBV7-3 to TRBJ2-1; D possibly corresponds to TRBD1 (5 bases). The CDR3 covers 14 residues. Between the trimmed V and J ends, which lost 4 bases and 3 bases, there was a span of 10 bases. The V gene's germline CDR1 is SGHTA and CDR2 FQGTGA. CDR3 nucleotides: TGTGCCAGCAGCTCTACAGGTCGCTACAATGAGCAGTTCTTC. Amino acids: CASSSTGRYNEQFF.

This clonotype was seen many times. J is TRBJ2-1 and V is TRBV5-6, with 10 positions matching TRBD2. This CDR3 is 17 amino acids long. V gave up 4 bases and J gave up 4 bases; unmatched junction bases: 11. CDR1 and CDR2 (germline): SGHDT, YYEEEE. CDR3 amino acids: CASSQSWVTSGYNEQFF. The CDR3 coding sequence is TGTGCCAGCAGCCAGTCGTGGGTGACTAGCGGGTACAATGAGCAGTTCTTC.

The table lists this clonotype with a few counts. V and J are TRBV15 and TRBJ1-5, with a tentative D call TRBD1 (6 bases). V lost 8 bases, J lost 3 bases, and 11 bases lay in between. The CDR3 loop spans 13 amino acids. Germline V CDR1 and CDR2: LNHNV, YYDKDF (reference sequence). The CDR3 coding sequence is TGTGCCACCTCCCGGGACAACAATCAGCCCCAGCATTTT. Encoded protein: CATSRDNNQPQHF. The variable domain in full, completed from reference TRBV15 and TRBJ1-5, reads DAMVIQNPRYQVTQFGKPVTLSCSQTLNHNVMYWYQQKSSQAPKLLFHYYDKDFNNEADTPDNFQSRRPNTSFCFLDIRSPGLGDTAMYLCATSRDNNQPQHFGDGTRLSIL.

This clonotype was observed many times. The chain combines TRBV20-1 with TRBJ2-1; perhaps TRBD1 as D (6 bases). This CDR3 is built from 13 residues. Between the trimmed V and J ends, which lost 5 bases and 7 bases, there was a span of 15 bases. The germline gives CDR1 DFQATT, CDR2 SNEGSKA (reference sequence). The CDR3 region is CSAPTLTGNEQFF. The CDR3 coding sequence is TGCAGTGCTCCGACCCTAACAGGGAATGAGCAGTTCTTC.

There are many counts of this clonotype. The V and J genes are TRBV13 and TRBJ2-5, with 10 nucleotides matching TRBD2. The V gene end was trimmed by 5 bases and the J gene end by 6 bases; junction bases not matched to a gene: 12. This CDR3 is built from 16 residues. Per the germline V gene, CDR1 is PRHDT and CDR2 is FYEKMQ (reference sequence). This CDR3 reads CASSPRQTSGSKTQYF. The CDR3 bases are TGTGCCAGCAGCCCCCGCCAGACTAGCGGGTCGAAGACCCAGTACTTC.

The V gene is TRBV7-9, the J gene TRBJ2-1; D is undetermined. CDR1 and CDR2 from the germline V gene are SEHNR and FQNEAQ (reference sequence). V lost 5 bases and J lost 9, with 8 bases in between. The CDR3 is 11 amino acids. The CDR3 sequence is CASSILGEQFF. The CDR3, as DNA: TGTGCCAGCAGCATTCTCGGTGAGCAGTTCTTC.

The chain joins TRBV20-1 to TRBJ1-2; unclear D gene. Per the germline V gene, CDR1 is DFQATT and CDR2 is SNEGSKA (reference sequence). V was shortened by 3 bases and J by 2 bases, with 13 bases between the two germline ends. CDR3 length equals 14 residues. Here the CDR3 reads CSASNTGSNYGYTF. As DNA, the CDR3 is TGCAGTGCTAGCAACACCGGATCGAACTATGGCTACACCTTC.

This clonotype appeared a few times. The CDR3 sequence: CASSLAGNPGQVEQYF. The CDR3 coding sequence is TGCGCCAGCAGCTTGGCTGGTAATCCGGGACAGGTCGAGCAGTACTTC. V is TRBV5-1 and J is TRBJ2-7; 8 bases align to TRBD1. The V gene end was trimmed by 0 bases and the J gene end by 6 bases; junction bases not matched to a gene: 11. CDR1 and CDR2 from the germline V gene are SGHRS and YFSETQ. This CDR3 is 16 amino acids long.

This rearrangement joins TRBV10-3 to TRBJ2-2; no clear D gene. Trimming removed 2 bases at V and 5 bases at J, with 6 bases between. The CDR3 contains 13 residues. Germline loops: CDR1 ENHRY, CDR2 SYGVKD. CDR3 sequence (DNA): TGTGCCATCAGTGAGAGAGAAACCGGGGAGCTGTTTTTT. This translates into CAISERETGELFF.

This clonotype showed up many times. The chain uses TRBV28 and TRBJ2-1; no clear D. Trimming cost V 4 bases and J 4 bases, with 11 bases left between them. Germline assignment: CDR1 MDHEN and CDR2 SYDVKM. The CDR3 loop spans 14 amino acids. The CDR3 bases are TGTGCCAGCAGTTCGCTAGGGCAGTACAATGAGCAGTTCTTC. It codes for CASSSLGQYNEQFF.